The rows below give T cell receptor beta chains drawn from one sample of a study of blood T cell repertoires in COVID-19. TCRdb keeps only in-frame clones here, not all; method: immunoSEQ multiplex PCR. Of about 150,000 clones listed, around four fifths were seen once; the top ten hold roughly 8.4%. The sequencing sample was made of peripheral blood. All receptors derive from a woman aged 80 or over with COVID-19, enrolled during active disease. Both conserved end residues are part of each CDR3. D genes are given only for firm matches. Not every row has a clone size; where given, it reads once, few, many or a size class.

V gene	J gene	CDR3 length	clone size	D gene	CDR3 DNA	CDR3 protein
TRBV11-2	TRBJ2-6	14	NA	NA	TGTGCCAGCAGCTTATCAGCTGGGGCCAACGTCCTGACTTTC	CASSLSAGANVLTF
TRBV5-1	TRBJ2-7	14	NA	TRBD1	TGCGCCAGCAGCCCACGAGGGGACAGCTACGAGCAGTACTTC	CASSPRGDSYEQYF
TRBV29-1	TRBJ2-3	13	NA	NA	TGCAGCGTTGACCAAGGGGGCACAGATACGCAGTATTTT	CSVDQGGTDTQYF
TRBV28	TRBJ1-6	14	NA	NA	TGTGCCAGCAGTCGTTCGGGGGGGAATTCACCCCTCCACTTT	CASSRSGGNSPLHF
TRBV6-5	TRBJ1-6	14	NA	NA	TGTGCCAGCACCGACAGCTCCTATAATTCACCCCTCCACTTT	CASTDSSYNSPLHF
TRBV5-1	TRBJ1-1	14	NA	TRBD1	TGCGCCAGCAGCTGGACAGGGGGTAACACTGAAGCTTTCTTT	CASSWTGGNTEAFF
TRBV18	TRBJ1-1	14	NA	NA	TGTGCCAGCTCTACCCAGACGGGGAACACTGAAGCTTTCTTT	CASSTQTGNTEAFF
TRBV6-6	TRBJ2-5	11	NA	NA	TGTGCCAGCAGTCGCCTGGAGACCCAGTACTTC	CASSRLETQYF
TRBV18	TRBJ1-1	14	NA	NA	TGTGCCAGCTCACCAGGACGGGGAAGGACTGAAGCTTTCTTT	CASSPGRGRTEAFF
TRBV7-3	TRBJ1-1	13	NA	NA	TGTGCCAGCAGCTTAACCTGGAACACTGAAGCTTTCTTT	CASSLTWNTEAFF
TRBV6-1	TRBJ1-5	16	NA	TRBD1	TGTGCCAGCAGTGTACACGGGACAGGGGGCAATCAGCCCCAGCATTTT	CASSVHGTGGNQPQHF
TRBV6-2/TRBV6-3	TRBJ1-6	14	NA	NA	TGTGCCAGCAGTCAAGCCTCCTATAATTCACCCCTCCACTTT	CASSQASYNSPLHF
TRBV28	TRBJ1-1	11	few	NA	TGTGCCAGCATTCAGGGCACTGAAGCTTTCTTT	CASIQGTEAFF
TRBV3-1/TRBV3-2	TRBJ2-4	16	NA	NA	TGTGCCAGCAGCCATGGGGCAGGGTTTGCCAAAAACATTCAGTACTTC	CASSHGAGFAKNIQYF
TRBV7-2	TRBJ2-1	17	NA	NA	TGTGCCAGCAGAGTAGGGGGGGCGCCCGGGGGAGCGAATGAGCAGTTCTTC	CASRVGGAPGGANEQFF
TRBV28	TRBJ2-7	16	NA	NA	TGTGCCAGCAGTCCAACCCGTGGGGCAGGGACCTACGAGCAGTACTTC	CASSPTRGAGTYEQYF
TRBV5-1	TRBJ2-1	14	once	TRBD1	TGCGCCAGCAGCTTATCGACAGGGGGCAATGAGCAGTTCTTC	CASSLSTGGNEQFF
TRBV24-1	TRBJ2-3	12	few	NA	TGTGCCACCCTGAGCGACACAGATACGCAGTATTTT	CATLSDTDTQYF
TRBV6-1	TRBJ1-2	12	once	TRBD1	TGTGCCAGCACCCGACAGGGCGATGGCTACACCTTC	CASTRQGDGYTF
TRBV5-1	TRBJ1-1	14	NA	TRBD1	TGCGCCAGCAGCCTAAACAGGGGATTGACTGAAGCTTTCTTT	CASSLNRGLTEAFF
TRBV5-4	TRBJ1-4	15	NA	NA	TGTGCCAGCAGCTTGGCGGGGGGGTTAGAAGAAAAACTGTTTTTT	CASSLAGGLEEKLFF
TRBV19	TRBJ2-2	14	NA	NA	TGTGCCAGTAGCCATCGCCGGGACACCGGGGAGCTGTTTTTT	CASSHRRDTGELFF
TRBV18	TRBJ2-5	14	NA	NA	TGTGCCAGCTCACCACCGGTGGGCGGGGAGACCCAGTACTTC	CASSPPVGGETQYF
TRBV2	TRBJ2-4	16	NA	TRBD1	TGTGCCAGCGCGCCCTGGACAGGGACGGCCAAAAACATTCAGTACTTC	CASAPWTGTAKNIQYF
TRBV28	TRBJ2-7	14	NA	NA	TGTGCCAGCAAGCGCTCGTATACGTCCTACGAGCAGTACTTC	CASKRSYTSYEQYF
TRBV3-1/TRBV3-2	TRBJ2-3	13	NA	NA	TGTGCCAGCAGCACGGGAGGCACAGATACGCAGTATTTT	CASSTGGTDTQYF
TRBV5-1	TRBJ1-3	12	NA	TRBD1	TGCGCCAGCAGCCCGACACAGGGGACCATATATTTT	CASSPTQGTIYF
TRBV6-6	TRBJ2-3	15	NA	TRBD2	TGTGCCAGCAGTTACTCGGCGGGAGCAACAGATACGCAGTATTTT	CASSYSAGATDTQYF